The present TCR beta chain was sequenced within a study of blood T cell repertoires in COVID-19. This CDR3 has 12 amino acids. Per the germline V gene, CDR1 is SNHLY and CDR2 is FYNNEI. Between the trimmed V and J ends, which lost 6 bases and 7 bases, there was a span of 13 bases. Assay used: immunoSEQ multiplex PCR; TCRdb lists only in-frame clones, some missing. This sample carries 95,000 to 150,000 clones, about four fifths of them seen once, and the ten largest clones take roughly 16%. Sequenced: peripheral blood. The chain combines TRBV2 with TRBJ2-7; unclear D gene. The sequence was obtained from a man in his fifties or sixties with active or convalescent COVID-19. The chain's CDR3 is CASRRPTTEQYF. In nucleotides, the CDR3 is TGTGCCAGCAGGAGGCCTACTACGGAGCAGTACTTC.